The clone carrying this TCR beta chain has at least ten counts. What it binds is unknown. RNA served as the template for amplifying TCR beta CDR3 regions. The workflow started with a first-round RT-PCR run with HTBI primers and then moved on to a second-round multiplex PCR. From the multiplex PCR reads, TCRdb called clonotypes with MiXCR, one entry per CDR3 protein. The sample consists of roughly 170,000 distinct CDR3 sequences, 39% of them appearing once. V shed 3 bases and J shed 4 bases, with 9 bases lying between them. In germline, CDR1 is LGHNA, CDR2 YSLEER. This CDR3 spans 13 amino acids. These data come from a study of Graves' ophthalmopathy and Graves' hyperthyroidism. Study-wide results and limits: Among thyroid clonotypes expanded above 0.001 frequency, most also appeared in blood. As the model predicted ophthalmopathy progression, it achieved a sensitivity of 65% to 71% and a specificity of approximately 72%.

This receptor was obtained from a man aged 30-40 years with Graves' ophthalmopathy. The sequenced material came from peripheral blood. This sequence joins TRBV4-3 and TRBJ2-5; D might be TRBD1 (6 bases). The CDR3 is CASSQVRGETQYF. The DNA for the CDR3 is TGCGCCAGCAGCCAGGTCAGGGGAGAGACCCAGTACTTC.